A single sample is the source of the 10 T cell receptor beta chains below, sequenced in a study of T cell changes during pregnancy in multiple sclerosis. This table comes from immunoSEQ multiplex PCR, and its TCRdb copy is limited to in-frame clones, with some not included. Among 30,000 to 35,000 clones listed, 90% were seen once. Here the sequenced sample was CD8+ T cells from peripheral blood mononuclear cells, taken before pregnancy. These receptors all come from a female donor with multiple sclerosis, enrolled in a pregnancy study.

The sample holds one count of this clone. V usage is TRBV4-1 and J usage is TRBJ1-1; 7 bases are shared with TRBD1. The trim removed 5 bases at V and 1 base at J, leaving 7 bases unmatched. The CDR3 has 15 residues. CDR1 and CDR2 (germline): MGHRA, YSYEKL. DNA for the CDR3: TGCGCCAGCAGCTTTTCGGGACAGTGGAACACTGAAGCTTTCTTT. As protein: CASSFSGQWNTEAFF.

CDR3 protein: CASRKFLAAERQTAYEQYF. The DNA for the CDR3 is TGTGCCAGCAGGAAATTCCTAGCGGCGGAGCGCCAAACAGCCTACGAGCAGTACTTC. The chain couples TRBV27 to TRBJ2-7, with 7 bases matching TRBD2. Germline loops: CDR1 MNHEY, CDR2 SMNVEV (reference sequence). Trimming took 6 bases from V and 2 from J; bases not matched to a gene: 22. This CDR3 has 19 amino acids.

The chain carries TRBV4-1 and TRBJ2-5; 12 positions agree with TRBD2. This CDR3 region has 18 residues. V dropped 2 bases and J dropped 1; count of bases not matched to a gene: 8. Germline values: CDR1 MGHRA, CDR2 YSYEKL. Here the CDR3 reads CASSQPLAGGTLQETQYF. CDR3 DNA sequence: TGCGCCAGCAGCCAACCACTAGCGGGAGGCACCCTCCAAGAGACCCAGTACTTC.

The chain employs TRBV7-6 and TRBJ2-7; 11 nucleotides align to TRBD2. The CDR3 spans 19 residues. CDR1 is SGHVS and CDR2 is FNYEAQ in the germline V gene. V shed 2 bases, J shed 0 bases, and the junction held 12 bases outside the gene matches. In DNA, the CDR3 is TGTGCCAGCAGCTTAACTCCCAATCTAGCGGGAGGCCTCTCCTACGAGCAGTACTTC. Its translation is CASSLTPNLAGGLSYEQYF. Drawing the rest from reference TRBV7-6 and TRBJ2-7, the complete variable domain is GAGVSQSPRYKVTKRGQDVALRCDPISGHVSLYWYRQALGQGPEFLTYFNYEAQQDKSGLPNDRFSAERPEGSISTLTIQRTEQRDSAMYRCASSLTPNLAGGLSYEQYFGPGTRLTVT.

This clone was detected only once. This rearrangement joins TRBV2 to TRBJ1-1, with 11 bases lining up with TRBD1. J gave up 5 bases and V 6 bases, and 8 bases lay outside the gene matches. Germline values: CDR1 SNHLY, CDR2 FYNNEI. The CDR3 sequence is 15 residues long. Here the CDR3 reads CASRPVGQGGTEAFF. The DNA of the CDR3 is TGTGCCAGCAGACCCGTGGGACAGGGGGGAACTGAAGCTTTCTTT.

The J gene is TRBJ1-1, the V gene TRBV30; no firm D call. The CDR3 is 17 residues long. Per the germline V gene, CDR1 is GTSNPN and CDR2 is SVGIG (reference sequence). Trimming removed 2 bases from V and 1 base from J, with 20 bases in between. The CDR3 DNA reads TGTGCCTGGAGTCTTAACCGCCTGGTGCGGTCGAACACTGAAGCTTTCTTT. Residues: CAWSLNRLVRSNTEAFF.

The J gene is TRBJ2-3, the V gene TRBV19, with a possible D match to TRBD1 (5 bases). Germline values: CDR1 LNHDA, CDR2 SQIVND (reference sequence). CDR3 size: 15 residues. V lost 5 bases and J lost 1, with 13 bases in between. The CDR3 loop is CASSPRATGTDTQYF. CDR3 DNA sequence: TGTGCCAGTAGTCCCAGAGCGACAGGCACAGATACGCAGTATTTT.

The rearrangement links TRBV4-1 to TRBJ2-7; the match to TRBD2 covers 10 bases. This CDR3 is built from 15 residues. Trimming took 5 bases from V and 2 from J; bases not matched to a gene: 6. CDR1 is MGHRA, CDR2 YSYEKL, per germline. The CDR3 spells CASSASGSSTYEQYF. The CDR3 nucleotides are TGCGCCAGCAGCGCTAGCGGGAGCAGCACCTACGAGCAGTACTTC.

This clone was counted between two and nine times. The chain joins TRBV4-3 to TRBJ2-7; D unresolved. In germline, CDR1 is LGHNA, CDR2 YSLEER. The CDR3 consists of 15 residues. The germline V and J ends were trimmed by 1 base and 2 bases, with 12 bases remaining between them. The CDR3 nucleotides read TGCGCCAGCAGCCAAGGGCCCTTGGTAACCTACGAGCAGTACTTC. Its protein is CASSQGPLVTYEQYF.

This CDR3 is CASSIQGGELFF. For the CDR3, the DNA is TGTGCCAGTAGTATCCAGGGTGGGGAGCTGTTTTTT. This sequence joins TRBV19 and TRBJ2-2; D is possibly TRBD1 (5 bases). Germline-derived CDR1 and CDR2 are LNHDA and SQIVND (reference sequence). Trimming stripped 3 bases from V and 8 bases from J, with 7 bases between. The CDR3 consists of 12 residues. Supplemented by reference TRBV19 and TRBJ2-2, the full variable domain reads DGGITQSPKYLFRKEGQNVTLSCEQNLNHDAMYWYRQDPGQGLRLIYYSQIVNDFQKGDIAEGYSVSREKKESFPLTVTSAQKNPTAFYLCASSIQGGELFFGEGSRLTVL.